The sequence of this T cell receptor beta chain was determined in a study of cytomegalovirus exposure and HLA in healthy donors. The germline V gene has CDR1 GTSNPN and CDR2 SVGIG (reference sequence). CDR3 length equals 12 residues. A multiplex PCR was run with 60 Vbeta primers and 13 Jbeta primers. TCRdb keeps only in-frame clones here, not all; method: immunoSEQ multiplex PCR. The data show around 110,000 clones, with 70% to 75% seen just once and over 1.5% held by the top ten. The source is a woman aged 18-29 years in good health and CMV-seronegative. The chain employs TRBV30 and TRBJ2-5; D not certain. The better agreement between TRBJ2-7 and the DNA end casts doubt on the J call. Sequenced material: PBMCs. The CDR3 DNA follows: TGTGCCTGGAGTGTAGACACCTACGAGCAGTACTTC. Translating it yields CAWSVDTYEQYF.